This T cell receptor beta chain was sequenced in a study of cytomegalovirus exposure and HLA in healthy donors. The CDR3 spans 15 residues. Trimming left V 2 bases short and J 2 bases short, with 12 bases between. CDR1 is SGDLS, CDR2 YYNGEE, per germline. As for this clone: Its antigen is unidentified.

Points from the study as a whole: An analysis that came later showed most CMV-associated TCR beta chains appearing HLA-restricted. One later analysis reportedly identified an Asian-associated ancestry cluster that showed fewer N-insertions than the roughly 600-donor mean. Segments of the TCR beta V type were, in most cases, productive about 87% or about 30% of the time in an earlier analysis. Altogether, around 160 TCR beta chains were recorded as cytomegalovirus-associated.

The PCR employed 60 Vbeta primers together with 13 Jbeta primers. Generated by immunoSEQ multiplex PCR, the TCRdb table keeps only in-frame clones and is missing some. The sample includes about 190,000 clones, 82% of them seen just once. This TCR was sampled from a woman aged 18 to 35 in good health and CMV-seronegative. The rearrangement uses TRBV9 and TRBJ2-3; a possible D gene is TRBD2 (6 bases). The sample comprised PBMCs. The CDR3 DNA reads as TGTGCCAGCAGCGTGGGTAGCGGACACACAGATACGCAGTATTTT. It encodes CASSVGSGHTDTQYF.